The text below deals with one TCR beta chain. These data come from a study of blood T cell repertoires in COVID-19. About the research overall: There were acute and convalescent COVID-19 samples, and they came from the United States, Italy and Spain.

The CDR3 consists of 13 residues. Trimming shortened V by 5 bases and J by 3 bases, and 10 bases separated the two germline ends. Germline values: CDR1 WSHSY, CDR2 SAAADI. Sequencing was performed with immunoSEQ multiplex PCR; in TCRdb, only in-frame clones are kept and a portion is missing. The repertoire holds 190,000 or so clones, with over 80% as singletons. The chain joins TRBV10-2 to TRBJ1-2; no firm D call. The source is a man aged 25-45 years who had recovered from COVID-19. The sample was PBMCs or T cells enriched from blood (not recorded which). The CDR3 coding sequence is TGCGCCAGCAGTCCAGCGGGTGACTATGGCTACACCTTC. Protein sequence: CASSPAGDYGYTF.